One and the same sample provided the 28 T cell receptor beta chains below, sequenced in a study of shared clonotypes between healthy human individuals. The naive CD8 fraction comprised CD45RO-negative cells positively selected for CCR7 and excluded terminally differentiated effector memory CD45RA+ cells. Method: immunoSEQ multiplex PCR; TCRdb's copy keeps in-frame clones and lacks some. The data contain about 2 million clones, approximately 94% of them singletons. The sequenced sample was naive CD8+ T cells sorted from blood. The source of these receptors is a man between 18 and 29 years old in good health.

The J gene is TRBJ2-3, the V gene TRBV5-6; the D is unclear. Between the trimmed V and J ends, which lost 0 bases and 2 bases, there was a span of 22 bases. Germline V gene sequence: CDR1 SGHDT, CDR2 YYEEEE. The CDR3 extends over 19 amino acids. This CDR3 is CASSLGYVGMASVTDTQYF. CDR3 sequence (DNA): TGTGCCAGCAGCTTGGGGTACGTGGGAATGGCTAGTGTCACAGATACGCAGTATTTT. Together with reference TRBV5-6 and TRBJ2-3, the CDR3 gives the full variable domain: DAGVTQSPTHLIKTRGQQVTLRCSPKSGHDTVSWYQQALGQGPQFIFQYYEEEERQRGNFPDRFSGHQFPNYSSELNVNALLLGDSALYLCASSLGYVGMASVTDTQYFGPGTRLTVL.

This clone showed up just once. The chain employs TRBV5-5 and TRBJ2-7, with TRBD2 matching over 9 bases. Per germline, CDR1 SGHKS and CDR2 YYEKEE (reference sequence). This CDR3 is 16 amino acids long. Losses at the gene ends were 0 bases for V and 4 bases for J; bases not matched to a gene: 8. The CDR3 DNA sequence: TGTGCCAGCAGCTTGGTAGCGGGAGTCCTTCGGTACGAGCAGTACTTC. It yields the protein CASSLVAGVLRYEQYF.

In nucleotides, the CDR3 is TGTGCCAGCAATGTGGGGAGCACAGATACGCAGTATTTT. Translating gives CASNVGSTDTQYF. V is TRBV14 and J is TRBJ2-3; D ambiguous. The V gene lost 7 bases and the J gene lost 0 bases, with 8 bases spanning the gap. The CDR3 runs to 13 residues. Per the germline V gene, CDR1 is SGHDN and CDR2 is FVKESK.

The chain combines TRBV30 with TRBJ1-1; D unclear. Trimming cost V 2 bases and J 4 bases, with 8 bases left between them. The germline CDR1 and CDR2 sequences are GTSNPN and SVGIG (reference sequence). The CDR3 runs 12 residues. The CDR3 DNA reads TGTGCCTGGAGTCGGTCTGGCACTGAAGCTTTCTTT. This gives the protein CAWSRSGTEAFF.

This chain connects TRBV6-1 to TRBJ2-1; D gene ambiguous. In germline, CDR1 is MNHNS, CDR2 SASEGT. CDR3 length: 15 residues. The ends were cut back, 1 base at V and 6 bases at J, with 13 bases in the middle. CDR3 nucleotide sequence: TGTGCCAGCAGTGAAGAAGTGGTCGTCGGCAATGAGCAGTTCTTC. Translated, it gives CASSEEVVVGNEQFF.

This chain uses TRBV7-9 with TRBJ1-2; 7 nucleotides align to TRBD1. Germline values: CDR1 SEHNR, CDR2 FQNEAQ (reference sequence). The CDR3 sequence is 16 residues long. Unmatched junction bases numbered 10, after V lost 4 bases and J lost 2 bases. CDR3 region: CASSSQLGGQNYGYTF. The DNA for the CDR3 is TGTGCCAGCAGCTCACAACTGGGGGGACAGAACTATGGCTACACCTTC.

The rearrangement links TRBV7-9 to TRBJ2-1, with a possible D match to TRBD2 (7 bases). This CDR3 spans 16 amino acids. The V end was cut by 5 bases, the J end by 7 bases, with 21 bases between. The V gene's germline CDR1 is SEHNR and CDR2 FQNEAQ (reference sequence). The CDR3 protein is CASSPGEGLASNEQFF. As DNA, the CDR3 is TGTGCCAGCAGCCCAGGGGAGGGGCTAGCGTCTAATGAGCAGTTCTTC.

V usage is TRBV27 and J usage is TRBJ2-2; D is possibly TRBD2 (5 bases). V lost 4 bases and J lost 4, with 13 bases in between. Germline lookup yields CDR1 MNHEY and CDR2 SMNVEV (reference sequence). The CDR3 covers 15 residues. As DNA, the CDR3 is TGTGCCAGCAGTTCCCCCAGAGGGAGCACCGGGGAGCTGTTTTTT. Its protein is CASSSPRGSTGELFF.

As concerns this clone: The same CDR3 can be traced to other DNA sequences in this sample. The gene calls are TRBV19 and TRBJ2-7; D not certain. CDR3 length equals 13 residues. The V gene's germline CDR1 is LNHDA and CDR2 SQIVND (reference sequence). V was shortened by 0 bases and J by 3 bases, with 6 bases between the two germline ends. The CDR3 here is CASSIDRNYEQYF. The CDR3 nucleotides read TGTGCCAGTAGTATAGACCGGAACTACGAGCAGTACTTC.

The chain carries TRBV6-1 and TRBJ1-1; 8 bases are a match to TRBD1. In germline, CDR1 is MNHNS, CDR2 SASEGT. The length of the CDR3 is 15 residues. J gave up 0 bases and V 8 bases, and 8 bases lay outside the gene matches. CDR3 in amino acids: CASLDRGTMNTEAFF. Here the CDR3 DNA reads TGTGCCAGCCTAGACAGGGGAACTATGAACACTGAAGCTTTCTTT.

Notes on this clone: At the DNA level, this CDR3 is encoded by other sequences in the same sample as well. The chain recombines TRBV28 with TRBJ2-7; D call uncertain. Trimming removed 4 bases from V and 2 bases from J, with 3 bases in between. This CDR3 is 11 amino acids long. CDR1 is MDHEN and CDR2 is SYDVKM in the germline V gene. The CDR3 loop reads CASSSPYEQYF. CDR3 in DNA: TGTGCCAGCAGTTCTCCCTACGAGCAGTACTTC.

The chain joins TRBV6-1 to TRBJ1-1; weak D call: TRBD1 (6 bases). V lost 1 base, J lost 10 bases, and 16 bases lay in between. CDR3 length equals 14 residues. Per germline, CDR1 MNHNS and CDR2 SASEGT. CDR3 bases: TGTGCCAGCAGTGAAGAAGGGGTACGGGACACAGCTTTCTTT. Translating it yields CASSEEGVRDTAFF.

V is TRBV6-5 and J is TRBJ1-2; tentative D call: TRBD1 (5 bases). The CDR3 is made up of 14 amino acids. Trimming shortened V by 5 bases and J by 7 bases, and 17 bases separated the two germline ends. Germline assignment: CDR1 MNHEY and CDR2 SVGAGI. CDR3 region: CASSNPEGPLGYTF. The CDR3 nucleotides read TGTGCCAGCAGTAACCCTGAGGGGCCCCTTGGCTACACCTTC.

The J gene is TRBJ2-5, the V gene TRBV14, with D possibly TRBD1 on 5 matching bases. CDR3 length: 15 residues. The germline V and J ends were trimmed by 4 bases and 3 bases, with 15 bases remaining between them. The V gene's germline CDR1 is SGHDN and CDR2 FVKESK. The CDR3 region has the DNA TGTGCCAGCAGCCCCGGAAAAGGGGCAAAAGAGACCCAGTACTTC. It codes for CASSPGKGAKETQYF.

This chain joins TRBV2 and TRBJ2-1; D not certain. V shed 7 bases and J shed 0 bases, with 7 bases lying between them. The CDR3 is 13 amino acids. Germline CDR1 and CDR2: SNHLY and FYNNEI. The CDR3 protein is CASKESSYNEQFF. The CDR3 DNA sequence: TGTGCCAGCAAGGAGAGCTCCTACAATGAGCAGTTCTTC.

The genes are TRBV2 and TRBJ1-2; D unresolved. Germline CDR1 and CDR2: SNHLY and FYNNEI. V lost 1 base to trimming and J lost 0 bases, with 9 bases between them. CDR3 length: 15 amino acids. This chain's CDR3 is CASSEEADPNYGYTF. DNA for the CDR3: TGTGCCAGCAGTGAAGAGGCTGATCCTAACTATGGCTACACCTTC.

The rearrangement links TRBV5-6 to TRBJ1-5; possibly TRBD1 for D (5 bases). Between the trimmed V and J ends, which lost 4 bases and 6 bases, there was a span of 8 bases. CDR1 and CDR2 (germline): SGHDT, YYEEEE. The CDR3 consists of 12 residues. The DNA for the CDR3 is TGTGCCAGCAGCGCGGGGGTTCAGCCCCAGCATTTT. It codes for CASSAGVQPQHF.

Concerning this clone: Being one base from a much bigger clone, this may be a read error. Different DNA sequences within this sample yield the same CDR3. This chain links TRBV5-4 with TRBJ2-3; no definite D call. V was shortened by 0 bases and J by 4 bases, with 3 bases between the two germline ends. The CDR3 contains 12 residues. Per the germline V gene, CDR1 is SGHNT and CDR2 is YYREEE (reference sequence). The CDR3 reads CASSLGADTQYF. CDR3 DNA sequence: TGTGCCAGCAGCTTGGGCGCAGATACGCAGTATTTT. The full variable domain, rest sourced from reference TRBV5-4 and TRBJ2-3, is ETGVTQSPTHLIKTRGQQVTLRCSSQSGHNTVSWYQQALGQGPQFIFQYYREEENGRGNFPPRFSGLQFPNYSSELNVNALELDDSALYLCASSLGADTQYFGPGTRLTVL.

V gene TRBV9 combines with J gene TRBJ1-6, with a weak D call TRBD1 (5 bases). Trimming took 2 bases from V and 7 from J, leaving 13 bases between them. From germline, CDR1 is SGDLS and CDR2 YYNGEE. CDR3 length: 15 residues. CDR3 residues: CASSVTTDYNSPLHF. The CDR3 DNA is TGTGCCAGCAGCGTGACGACAGACTACAATTCACCCCTCCACTTT.

The CDR3: CSVAIVPRGEQYF. In DNA form, the CDR3 reads TGCAGCGTTGCGATCGTCCCGCGGGGAGAGCAGTACTTC. The rearrangement uses TRBV29-1 and TRBJ2-7; maybe TRBD2 (6 bases). This CDR3 has 13 residues. Germline V CDR1 and CDR2: SQVTM, ANQGSEA. V was shortened by 4 bases and J by 7 bases, with 17 bases between the two germline ends.

The chain joins TRBV2 to TRBJ2-5, with 7 bases fitting TRBD2. Germline V lookup: CDR1 SNHLY, CDR2 FYNNEI. The CDR3 totals 14 residues. V lost 4 bases and J lost 5; bases outside the gene matches: 7. Here the CDR3 DNA reads TGTGCCAGCAGTGGGTGGGGGGGTGATGAGACCCAGTACTTC. Its translation is CASSGWGGDETQYF.

The chain joins TRBV5-1 to TRBJ1-2; 9 nucleotides agree with TRBD1. This CDR3 is built from 16 residues. Germline lookup yields CDR1 SGHRS and CDR2 YFSETQ. V lost 4 bases, J lost 4 bases, and 11 bases stayed unmatched. The CDR3 sequence: CASSLGQGFVSYGYTF. In DNA, the CDR3 is TGCGCCAGCAGCCTGGGACAGGGATTTGTGAGCTATGGCTACACCTTC. Looking up the rest from reference TRBV5-1 and TRBJ1-2 gives the full variable domain: KAGVTQTPRYLIKTRGQQVTLSCSPISGHRSVSWYQQTPGQGLQFLFEYFSETQRNKGNFPGRFSGRQFSNSRSEMNVSTLELGDSALYLCASSLGQGFVSYGYTFGSGTRLTVV.

The rearrangement uses TRBV4-1 and TRBJ1-5, with D perhaps TRBD1 (5 bases). V dropped 2 bases and J dropped 2 bases, with 13 bases sitting between them. The CDR3 is made up of 16 amino acids. Per the germline V gene, CDR1 is MGHRA and CDR2 is YSYEKL. The CDR3 region has the DNA TGCGCCAGCAGCCAAACAGGTTGGGAGGGCAATCAGCCCCAGCATTTT. The encoded protein is CASSQTGWEGNQPQHF.

The CDR3 DNA sequence: TGTGCCAGCAGCGATGGGACCGGGGGCCTTTCACCCCTCCACTTT. It yields the protein CASSDGTGGLSPLHF. The V and J genes are TRBV13 and TRBJ1-6; D might be TRBD1 (6 bases). Germline assignment: CDR1 PRHDT and CDR2 FYEKMQ (reference sequence). With 5 bases removed from V and 9 bases from J, the gap between germline ends came to 17 bases. The CDR3 consists of 15 residues.

The V gene is TRBV6-5, the J gene TRBJ1-5; the match to TRBD1 covers 7 bases. Looked up from germline, CDR1 is MNHEY and CDR2 is SVGAGI. The CDR3 is 15 amino acids. CDR3 nucleotides: TGTGCGCGGGGCAGGGGGTATTATAGCAATCAGCCCCAGCATTTT. Translated, it gives CARGRGYYSNQPQHF.

The chain couples TRBV15 to TRBJ1-2; a weak D match, TRBD1 (5 bases). The V gene lost 0 bases and the J gene lost 3 bases, with 8 bases spanning the gap. CDR1 LNHNV and CDR2 YYDKDF come from the germline V gene (reference sequence). This CDR3 has 14 residues. CDR3 loop: CATSRDQGDYGYTF. The CDR3 nucleotides are TGTGCCACCAGCAGAGACCAAGGGGACTATGGCTACACCTTC.

This clone was picked up one time. This rearrangement joins TRBV6-1 to TRBJ2-2; TRBD1 matches 8 bases. Germline V gene data show CDR1 as MNHNS and CDR2 as SASEGT. The CDR3 totals 16 residues. V shed 4 bases, J shed 5 bases, and the junction held 9 bases outside the gene matches. The CDR3 nucleotides are TGTGCCAGCAGTGGAGGACAGGGATTATCGACCGGGGAGCTGTTTTTT. This codes for CASSGGQGLSTGELFF.

The rearrangement links TRBV25-1 to TRBJ2-2; D call uncertain. In germline, CDR1 is MGHDK, CDR2 SYGVNS. With 0 bases removed from V and 5 bases from J, the gap between germline ends came to 7 bases. The CDR3 sequence is 14 residues long. CDR3 residues: CASSEYYETGELFF. In nucleotides, the CDR3 is TGTGCCAGCAGTGAATATTATGAGACCGGGGAGCTGTTTTTT.